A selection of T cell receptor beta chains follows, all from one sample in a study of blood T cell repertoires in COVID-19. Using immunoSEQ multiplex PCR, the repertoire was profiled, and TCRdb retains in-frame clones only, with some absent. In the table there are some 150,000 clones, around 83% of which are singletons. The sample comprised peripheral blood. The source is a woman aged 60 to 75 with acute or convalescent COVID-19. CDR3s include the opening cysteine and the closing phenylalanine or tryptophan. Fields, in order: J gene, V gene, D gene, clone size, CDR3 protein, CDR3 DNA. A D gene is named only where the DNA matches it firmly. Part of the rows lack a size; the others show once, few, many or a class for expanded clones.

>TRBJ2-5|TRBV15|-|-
CATSRAQRTVQETQYF
TGTGCCACCAGCAGAGCCCAGAGGACAGTCCAAGAGACCCAGTACTTC
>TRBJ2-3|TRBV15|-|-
CATSRGSGGTDTQYF
TGTGCCACCAGCAGGGGTAGCGGAGGGACAGATACGCAGTATTTT
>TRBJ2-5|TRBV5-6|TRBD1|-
CASSYGQATQYF
TGTGCCAGCAGCTATGGACAGGCGACCCAGTACTTC
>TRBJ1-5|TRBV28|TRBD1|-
CASSLYRGSQPQHF
TGTGCCAGCAGTTTATACAGGGGATCCCAGCCCCAGCATTTT
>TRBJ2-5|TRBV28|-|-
CASSHRQDFRSETQYF
TGTGCCAGCAGTCATCGACAGGATTTTCGATCGGAGACCCAGTACTTC
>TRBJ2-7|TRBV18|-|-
CASSPPYRVDYEQYF
TGTGCCAGCTCACCACCCTACAGGGTGGACTACGAGCAGTACTTC
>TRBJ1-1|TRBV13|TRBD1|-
CASSGQGNTEAFF
TGTGCCAGCAGCGGACAGGGGAACACTGAAGCTTTCTTT
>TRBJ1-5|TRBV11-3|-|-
CASSEGLLNQPQHF
TGTGCCAGCAGCGAGGGACTTTTAAATCAGCCCCAGCATTTT
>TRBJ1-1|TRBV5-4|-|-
CASSLEPGSNTEAFF
TGTGCCAGCAGCTTGGAGCCAGGGTCGAACACTGAAGCTTTCTTT
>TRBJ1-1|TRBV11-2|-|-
CASSGRFGNTEAFF
TGTGCCAGCAGCGGGCGATTCGGGAACACTGAAGCTTTCTTT
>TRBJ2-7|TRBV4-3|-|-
CASSQVGNGAYEQYF
TGCGCCAGCAGCCAAGTTGGTAACGGGGCCTACGAGCAGTACTTC
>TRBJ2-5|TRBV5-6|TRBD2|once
CASSLVVLAGPQETQYF
TGTGCCAGCAGCTTGGTGGTACTAGCGGGGCCTCAAGAGACCCAGTACTTC
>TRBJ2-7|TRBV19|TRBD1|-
CASSIDRGREQYF
TGTGCCAGTAGTATCGACAGGGGGCGTGAGCAGTACTTC
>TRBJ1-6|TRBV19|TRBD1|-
CASSNRQGPFNSPLHF
TGTGCCAGTAGTAACCGACAGGGTCCGTTTAATTCACCCCTCCACTTT
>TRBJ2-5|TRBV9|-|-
CASSVDPTLEETQYF
TGTGCCAGCAGCGTAGACCCAACCCTAGAGGAGACCCAGTACTTC
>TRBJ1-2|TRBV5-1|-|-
CASSLGPPGFHGYTF
TGCGCCAGCAGCTTGGGCCCGCCGGGATTCCATGGCTACACCTTC
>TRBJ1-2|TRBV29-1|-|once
CSAVKSNYGYTF
TGCAGCGCCGTTAAGAGTAACTATGGCTACACCTTC
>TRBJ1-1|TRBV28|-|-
CASSLGISRVVNTEAFF
TGTGCCAGCAGTTTGGGTATCAGCAGGGTCGTGAACACTGAAGCTTTCTTT
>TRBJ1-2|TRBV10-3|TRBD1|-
CAIREDRVDGYTF
TGTGCCATCAGGGAAGACAGGGTTGATGGCTACACCTTC
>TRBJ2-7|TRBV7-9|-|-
CASSPEVESSYEQYF
TGTGCCAGCAGCCCAGAGGTCGAGAGCTCCTACGAGCAGTACTTC
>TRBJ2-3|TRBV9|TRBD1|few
CASQRNHGTGADTQYF
TGTGCCAGCCAGCGAAACCATGGGACAGGGGCGGATACGCAGTATTTT
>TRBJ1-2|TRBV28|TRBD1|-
CASSSPPQGARYGYTF
TGTGCCAGCAGTTCGCCCCCACAGGGGGCACGCTATGGCTACACCTTC
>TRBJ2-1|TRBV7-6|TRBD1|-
CASSLVQGYNEQFF
TGTGCCAGCAGCCTCGTACAGGGGTACAATGAGCAGTTCTTC
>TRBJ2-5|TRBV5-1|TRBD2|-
CASSLSSGRHGGGTQYF
TGCGCCAGCAGCTTGTCTAGCGGGCGGCATGGAGGGGGGACCCAGTACTTC